These 21 T cell receptor beta chains were all obtained from the same sample, sequenced in a study of blood T cells in healthy people across ages (dated by TCRdb to about 2015). The method was 5' RACE. TCRdb names Illumina HiSeq 2500 as the instrument used. A second PCR of roughly 6 to 11 cycles was performed with a sample-barcoded 5' primer and a J-beta primer mix. Starting from the raw public reads, TCRdb applied fastp trimming at Q25, assembled clones with MiXCR and retained in-frame beta chains. A single entry per CDR3 protein holds the most common genes and DNA from its merged rows. The sample records 700,000 or so distinct CDR3 sequences, 22% of which are singletons. The ten largest clones take up around a fifth of the sample. Sequencing was performed on blood. These receptors were obtained from a man aged 65 to 79 in good health.

This clonotype was detected only a few times. The chain couples TRBV20-1 to TRBJ2-3; 13 bases align to TRBD2. Germline V gene sequence: CDR1 DFQATT, CDR2 SNEGSKA (reference sequence). V lost 3 bases to trimming and J lost 2 bases; unmatched junction nucleotides: 5. The CDR3 sequence is 16 residues long. For the CDR3, the DNA is TGCAGTGCTAGGTTGGGACTAGCGGGGACCACAGATACGCAGTATTTT. This gives the protein CSARLGLAGTTDTQYF.

This chain links TRBV14 with TRBJ2-7; the D gene could be TRBD1 or TRBD2 (6 bases each). The J call could be wrong; TRBJ2-1 is a better fit for the DNA end. The CDR3 has 15 residues. The germline V gene encodes CDR1 SGHDN and CDR2 FVKESK. The CDR3 coding sequence is TGTGCCAGCAGCCAAGATTTCCGGGGGCTGGATGAGCAGTTCTTC. Protein sequence: CASSQDFRGLDEQFF.

V and J are TRBV12-3 or TRBV12-4 and TRBJ1-1, with D possibly matching TRBD1 (5 bases). V lost 2 bases to trimming and J lost 4 bases, with 8 bases between them. The CDR3 totals 13 residues. The CDR3 reads CASSLQGTTEAFF. In DNA, the CDR3 is TGTGCCAGCAGTTTACAGGGAACCACTGAAGCTTTCTTT.

In this sample, this clonotype turned up many times. This chain links TRBV12-3 or TRBV12-4 with TRBJ2-5; possibly TRBD2 for D (6 bases). The CDR3 covers 16 residues. Trimming removed 6 bases at V and 2 bases at J, with 19 bases between. The CDR3 loop is CASSGLLAWNQETQYF. CDR3 in DNA: TGTGCCAGCAGCGGGTTACTAGCCTGGAATCAAGAGACCCAGTACTTC.

There are a few counts of this clonotype. The CDR3 here is CASNRGGNQPQHF. CDR3 nucleotide sequence: TGTGCCAGCAATCGGGGGGGCAATCAGCCCCAGCATTTT. V gene TRBV6-2 or TRBV6-3 combines with J gene TRBJ1-5, with D tentatively TRBD1 (5 bases). The CDR3 covers 13 residues. The germline V gene encodes CDR1 MNHEY and CDR2 SVGEGT. Trimming shortened V by 7 bases and J by 2 bases, and 9 bases separated the two germline ends.

There are a few counts of this clonotype. J is TRBJ2-4 and V is TRBV29-1; possibly TRBD1 or TRBD2 for D (5 bases each). The germline V gene has CDR1 SQVTM and CDR2 ANQGSEA. There are 14 residues in the CDR3. V was pared by 6 bases and J by 0 bases, with 12 bases between. Here the CDR3 reads CSVGDQLAKNIQYF. DNA for the CDR3: TGCAGCGTCGGGGACCAGCTAGCCAAAAACATTCAGTACTTC.

The J gene is TRBJ2-5, the V gene TRBV12-3 or TRBV12-4; 9 bases fit TRBD2. The CDR3 sequence is 14 residues long. V lost 1 base to trimming and J lost 4 bases; unmatched junction nucleotides: 1. DNA of the CDR3: TGTGCCAGCAGTTTAGGGACTAGCGTAGAGACCCAGTACTTC. Encoded protein: CASSLGTSVETQYF.

The V and J genes are TRBV7-8 and TRBJ2-7; 11 nucleotides agree with TRBD2. The closer fit of TRBJ2-1 to the DNA end suggests the J call may be wrong. CDR3 length: 15 residues. In germline, CDR1 is SGHVS, CDR2 FQNEAQ. The CDR3 protein is CASSKNSGRANGQFF. In nucleotides, the CDR3 is TGTGCCAGCAGCAAAAATAGCGGGAGGGCCAACGGGCAGTTCTTC.

The rearrangement joins TRBV7-2 to TRBJ2-1, with TRBD2 identical over 7 bases. CDR1 and CDR2 from the germline V gene are SGHTA and FQGNSA. J gave up 7 bases and V 5 bases, and 11 bases lay outside the gene matches. CDR3 length equals 15 residues. The DNA of the CDR3 is TGTGCCAGCAGCGTGGGGGGGGAACCACAGAATGAGCAGTTCTTC. This codes for CASSVGGEPQNEQFF.

This clonotype was counted between two and nine times. This sequence joins TRBV5-1 and TRBJ2-4; 7 bases align to TRBD1. The CDR3 sequence is 15 residues long. V was pared by 4 bases and J by 0 bases, with 4 bases of the junction left unmatched. CDR1 and CDR2 (germline): SGHRS, YFSETQ. In nucleotides, the CDR3 is TGCGCCAGCAGCCCAAACAGGGGAGCCAAAAACATTCAGTACTTC. It specifies CASSPNRGAKNIQYF.

This chain joins TRBV5-1 and TRBJ1-3; perhaps TRBD1 as D (5 bases). V was trimmed by 0 bases and J by 2 bases, leaving 12 bases between them. The CDR3 runs 16 residues. CDR1 and CDR2 from the germline V gene are SGHRS and YFSETQ. The CDR3 loop reads CASSLDGQGPGNTIYF. The CDR3 bases are TGCGCCAGCAGCTTGGATGGTCAGGGTCCTGGAAACACCATATATTTT.

The genes are TRBV7-9 and TRBJ2-1; 7 bases align to TRBD1. The CDR3 length is 13 residues. V lost 1 base, J lost 6 bases, and 0 bases stayed unmatched. Germline V gene lookup returns CDR1 SEHNR and CDR2 FQNEAQ (reference sequence). The chain's CDR3 is CASSLGDSNEQFF. CDR3 sequence (DNA): TGTGCCAGCAGCTTAGGGGACAGCAATGAGCAGTTCTTC.

The V gene is TRBV7-9, the J gene TRBJ2-1; 9 nucleotides line up with TRBD1. The end of the DNA is better explained by TRBJ2-5, so the J call may be wrong. The CDR3 covers 13 residues. Germline V CDR1 and CDR2: SEHNR, FQNEAQ (reference sequence). The CDR3 sequence: CASTTQGAWTQYF. CDR3 in DNA: TGTGCCAGCACCACACAGGGGGCATGGACCCAGTACTTC.

Only a few counts were recorded for this clonotype. The rearrangement links TRBV9 to TRBJ2-3; no reliable D call. V was clipped by 3 bases and J by 7 bases, with 12 bases between them. Per germline, CDR1 SGDLS and CDR2 YYNGEE. This CDR3 region has 13 residues. CDR3 in DNA: TGTGCCAGCAGCGGGATACGTTTAAATACGCAGTATTTT. Translating gives CASSGIRLNTQYF.

The rearrangement links TRBV20-1 to TRBJ2-5; 7 bases align to TRBD2. CDR1 is DFQATT and CDR2 is SNEGSKA in the germline V gene (reference sequence). The trim removed 1 base at V and 2 bases at J, leaving 4 bases unmatched. The CDR3 runs 14 residues. CDR3 coding DNA: TGCAGTGCTAGAGGGGGGGGGGAACAAGAGACCCAGTACTTC. Translating it yields CSARGGGEQETQYF.

The J gene is TRBJ2-7, the V gene TRBV10-3, with TRBD1 as a possible D gene (6 bases). CDR3 length: 14 amino acids. Trimming shortened V by 3 bases and J by 1 base, and 10 bases separated the two germline ends. CDR1 and CDR2 (germline): ENHRY, SYGVKD. DNA of the CDR3: TGTGCCATCAGTGACAGGGGATTTTCCTACGAGCAGTACTTC. This codes for CAISDRGFSYEQYF.

This clonotype showed up just a few times. The V and J genes are TRBV5-4 and TRBJ1-4, with D hard to call. This CDR3 is 14 amino acids long. CDR1 SGHNT and CDR2 YYREEE come from the germline V gene (reference sequence). Trimming removed 1 base at V and 3 bases at J, with 7 bases between. The CDR3 spells CASSLFSANEKLFF. For the CDR3, the DNA is TGTGCCAGCAGCTTGTTTTCGGCTAATGAAAAACTGTTTTTT.

There are a few counts of this clonotype. The V and J genes are TRBV28 and TRBJ2-7; 9 bases fit TRBD1. CDR1 and CDR2 from the germline V gene are MDHEN and SYDVKM. Unmatched junction bases numbered 13, after V lost 8 bases and J lost 11 bases. This CDR3 is 13 amino acids long. The CDR3 DNA is TGTGCCAGCGGCAGAGGAGACAGGACAGGGGAGTACTTC. Encoded protein: CASGRGDRTGEYF.

In its sample, this clonotype was seen many times. The chain uses TRBV12-3 or TRBV12-4 and TRBJ1-4; D gene uncertain. The CDR3 consists of 14 residues. Trimming pared 5 bases from V and 7 bases from J, leaving 14 bases between. This CDR3 reads CASSPGPVGEKLFF. DNA for the CDR3: TGTGCCAGCAGTCCGGGTCCCGTGGGTGAAAAACTGTTTTTT.

The table lists this clonotype with many counts. The gene calls are TRBV28 and TRBJ2-5; D perhaps matches TRBD1 (5 bases). The CDR3 covers 14 residues. The germline V and J ends were trimmed by 3 bases and 4 bases, with 12 bases remaining between them. Per germline, CDR1 MDHEN and CDR2 SYDVKM. DNA for the CDR3: TGTGCCAGCAGTTTTCCGGACACTGGAGAGACCCAGTACTTC. It specifies CASSFPDTGETQYF.

In its sample, this clonotype was seen many times. V gene TRBV12-3 or TRBV12-4 combines with J gene TRBJ1-2; no clear D gene. This CDR3 has 12 amino acids. Trimming removed 6 bases from V and 7 bases from J, with 12 bases in between. CDR3 residues: CASRPTLSGYTF. The CDR3 nucleotides are TGTGCCAGCAGGCCGACTTTGTCTGGCTACACCTTC.